These 14 T cell receptor beta chains were sequenced from one sample in a study of early T cells in non-severe SARS-CoV-2 infection. TCRdb processed the 5' RACE reads anew with MiXCR; each CDR3 protein has one entry. The sample carries more than 65,000 distinct CDR3 sequences, approximately 4.5% recorded once. Sequences were derived from whole blood, sampled at baseline. All receptors come from an adult who was a healthcare worker with PCR-confirmed SARS-CoV-2 infection or an uninfected control (not recorded which). The donor label of this sample is uncertain.

This clonotype was found many times. The CDR3 DNA reads as TGTGCCAGCACAAACCCCGGACAGGGCGGGCGCGAGCAGTACTTC. This encodes CASTNPGQGGREQYF. The genes are TRBV27 and TRBJ2-7, with TRBD1 matching over 8 bases. J gave up 6 bases and V 7 bases, and 14 bases lay outside the gene matches. The CDR3 runs 15 residues. Germline V gene data show CDR1 as MNHEY and CDR2 as SMNVEV (reference sequence).

The chain employs TRBV5-1 and TRBJ2-5; TRBD1 matches 7 bases. Germline trimming cut 3 bases from V and 1 base from J; bases unmatched to any gene: 6. This CDR3 contains 15 residues. Germline CDR1 is SGHRS and CDR2 is YFSETQ. CDR3 DNA: TGCGCCAGCAGCTCGACAGGGTGGATCCAAGAGACCCAGTACTTC. It is translated as CASSSTGWIQETQYF. Full variable domain (missing parts from reference TRBV5-1 and TRBJ2-5): KAGVTQTPRYLIKTRGQQVTLSCSPISGHRSVSWYQQTPGQGLQFLFEYFSETQRNKGNFPGRFSGRQFSNSRSEMNVSTLELGDSALYLCASSSTGWIQETQYFGPGTRLLVL.

This clonotype was picked up many times. The chain is built from TRBV24-1 and TRBJ2-1; TRBD2 might be the D (6 bases). Trimming shortened V by 9 bases and J by 9 bases, and 11 bases separated the two germline ends. The CDR3 loop spans 11 amino acids. CDR1 and CDR2 from the germline V gene are KGHDR and SFDVKD. Written as DNA, the CDR3 is TGTGCCACCGGGGACTCCCGTGAGCAGTTCTTC. Protein: CATGDSREQFF.

There are a few counts of this clonotype. The V and J genes are TRBV7-9 and TRBJ1-2; D remains ambiguous. Trimming took 8 bases from V and 4 from J, leaving 17 bases between them. The CDR3 totals 14 residues. Germline CDR1 reads SEHNR; CDR2 reads FQNEAQ (reference sequence). The CDR3 DNA reads as TGTGCCAGCCGCCCCGACGGGTCCCTCTATGGCTACACCTTC. This gives the protein CASRPDGSLYGYTF.

This clonotype has more than one count but fewer than ten. V usage is TRBV6-5 and J usage is TRBJ2-7; TRBD2 aligns across 9 bases. Germline CDR1 and CDR2: MNHEY and SVGAGI. The CDR3 has 12 amino acids. V was pared by 11 bases and J by 6 bases, with 8 bases of the junction left unmatched. The CDR3 sequence is CAVRTSVSEQYF. CDR3 coding DNA: TGTGCCGTACGGACTAGCGTGAGCGAGCAGTACTTC.

This clonotype was counted ten times or more. CDR3 sequence: CASRRDRVDNEQFF. CDR3 nucleotides: TGTGCCAGCAGACGAGACAGGGTAGACAATGAGCAGTTCTTC. The chain is built from TRBV6-5 and TRBJ2-1; 7 bases line up with TRBD1. The V gene end was trimmed by 6 bases and the J gene end by 5 bases; junction bases not matched to a gene: 7. The CDR3 runs to 14 residues. Germline CDR1 MNHEY, CDR2 SVGAGI.

The J gene is TRBJ1-1, the V gene TRBV9; D uncertain. Germline CDR1 reads SGDLS; CDR2 reads YYNGEE. This CDR3 has 13 residues. The ends were cut back, 0 bases at V and 6 bases at J, with 9 bases in the middle. In nucleotides, the CDR3 is TGTGCCAGCAGCGTAGGAGGGTTGGCTGAAGCTTTCTTT. This sequence encodes CASSVGGLAEAFF. The whole variable domain, filled in from reference TRBV9 and TRBJ1-1, reads DSGVTQTPKHLITATGQRVTLRCSPRSGDLSVYWYQQSLDQGLQFLIQYYNGEERAKGNILERFSAQQFPDLHSELNLSSLELGDSALYFCASSVGGLAEAFFGQGTRLTVV.

This clonotype was seen at least ten times. The V call is TRBV12-3 or TRBV12-4, the J call TRBJ2-2, with D tentatively TRBD1 (5 bases). The CDR3 totals 16 residues. The germline V and J ends were trimmed by 3 bases and 4 bases, with 15 bases remaining between them. CDR3 DNA sequence: TGTGCCAGCAGTTTTAGCAGGGCCCCGGTCACCGGGGAGCTGTTTTTT. This codes for CASSFSRAPVTGELFF.

This clonotype was seen repeatedly, ten times or more. V and J are TRBV10-3 and TRBJ1-1, with 11 bases identical to TRBD1. Germline lookup yields CDR1 ENHRY and CDR2 SYGVKD. Trimming removed 8 bases from V and 3 bases from J; junction bases left unmatched: 11. The CDR3 runs to 16 residues. CDR3 DNA sequence: TGTGCCATCGGACCAGGGGACAGGGGGTTGGACACTGAAGCTTTCTTT. Translated: CAIGPGDRGLDTEAFF.

The V and J genes are TRBV20-1 and TRBJ2-3; the D gene is possibly TRBD1 (5 bases). V gave up 4 bases and J gave up 0 bases, with 11 bases separating them. The CDR3 totals 14 residues. Germline V gene lookup returns CDR1 DFQATT and CDR2 SNEGSKA (reference sequence). The CDR3, as DNA: TGCAGTGCTACGGCAGGGCTTAGCACAGATACGCAGTATTTT. This encodes CSATAGLSTDTQYF.

This sequence joins TRBV19 and TRBJ2-1; tentatively, D is TRBD1 (5 bases). V dropped 3 bases and J dropped 5 bases, with 8 bases sitting between them. Germline CDR1 is LNHDA and CDR2 is SQIVND (reference sequence). The CDR3 is made up of 13 amino acids. The CDR3 spells CASSINRNNEQFF. The DNA of the CDR3 is TGTGCCAGTAGTATTAACAGGAACAATGAGCAGTTCTTC.

This clonotype was picked up many times. This chain connects TRBV20-1 to TRBJ2-1, with D possibly TRBD2 on 6 matching bases. CDR1 is DFQATT, CDR2 SNEGSKA, per germline (reference sequence). This CDR3 contains 16 residues. V lost 5 bases, J lost 4 bases, and 21 bases lay in between. CDR3 loop: CSAPTPTTGLYNEQFF. The CDR3 nucleotides are TGCAGTGCTCCGACACCTACAACGGGACTGTACAATGAGCAGTTCTTC.

The chain combines TRBV6-4 with TRBJ2-3, with a weak D call TRBD1 (6 bases). Trimming left V 4 bases short and J 2 bases short, with 10 bases between. CDR1 and CDR2 from the germline V gene are MRHNA and SNTAGT. The CDR3 spans 14 residues. The CDR3 is CASSVRGNTDTQYF. DNA for the CDR3: TGTGCCAGCAGTGTAAGGGGGAACACAGATACGCAGTATTTT.

This clonotype has at least ten counts. This rearrangement joins TRBV2 to TRBJ1-1; D uncertain. CDR3 length: 14 residues. Trimming took off 2 bases at V and 2 bases at J, with 9 bases between the two ends. CDR1 SNHLY and CDR2 FYNNEI come from the germline V gene. CDR3 region: CASSERQTNTEAFF. The CDR3 DNA is TGTGCCAGCAGTGAAAGGCAGACTAACACTGAAGCTTTCTTT.